The 25 T cell receptor beta chains in this list originate from one sample, sequenced in a study of CD8 T cells in Susac syndrome. The authors reverse transcribed 0.5 to 1 ug RNA with random hexamers. Each CDR3 protein gets one entry after TCRdb re-called the immunoSEQ multiplex PCR reads with MiXCR. The sample carries around 200,000 distinct CDR3 sequences, just under 95% recorded once. The sequencing input was CD4+ T cells from PBMCs. The receptors shown here come from a human donor with multiple sclerosis.

The J gene is TRBJ1-6, the V gene TRBV20-1; 7 nucleotides agree with TRBD1. CDR1 and CDR2 from the germline V gene are DFQATT and SNEGSKA (reference sequence). V was pared by 5 bases and J by 6 bases, with 4 bases of the junction left unmatched. There are 13 residues in the CDR3. This CDR3 is CSAGTVGNSPLHF. The CDR3 DNA reads as TGCAGTGCTGGGACAGTTGGTAATTCACCCCTCCACTTT.

The chain uses TRBV19 and TRBJ1-6, with TRBD1 identical over 9 bases. V dropped 8 bases and J dropped 7; count of bases not matched to a gene: 3. The CDR3 runs 13 residues. Germline-derived CDR1 and CDR2 are LNHDA and SQIVND (reference sequence). CDR3 bases: TGTGCCAGTGGCGGACAGGGGAATTCACCCCTCCACTTT. This codes for CASGGQGNSPLHF.

In nucleotides, the CDR3 is TGTGCCATCAAAATAGCGGGAGAAGAGACCCAGTACTTC. The encoded protein is CAIKIAGEETQYF. V usage is TRBV10-3 and J usage is TRBJ2-5; TRBD2 matches 9 bases. This CDR3 has 13 residues. The V gene end was trimmed by 7 bases and the J gene end by 3 bases; junction bases not matched to a gene: 3. Germline V gene sequence: CDR1 ENHRY, CDR2 SYGVKD.

CDR3 sequence: CASSPIQGGHSPLHF. The CDR3 region has the DNA TGTGCCAGCAGTCCTATACAGGGAGGCCATTCACCCCTCCACTTT. The chain links TRBV28 to TRBJ1-6; maybe TRBD1 (6 bases). With 5 bases removed from V and 8 bases from J, the gap between germline ends came to 16 bases. CDR3 length: 15 residues. Germline CDR1 MDHEN, CDR2 SYDVKM.

V usage is TRBV3-1 and J usage is TRBJ2-7, with D perhaps being TRBD1 or TRBD2 (5 bases each). CDR1 and CDR2 from the germline V gene are LGHDT and YNNKEL (reference sequence). This CDR3 region has 14 residues. Trimming took off 4 bases at V and 7 bases at J, with 17 bases between the two ends. The CDR3 sequence: CASSPLGAAKEQYF. The CDR3 region has the DNA TGTGCCAGCAGCCCCCTCGGGGCCGCAAAGGAGCAGTACTTC.

The chain recombines TRBV5-6 with TRBJ2-7, with TRBD1 matching over 7 bases. Trimming at V came to 5 bases and at J to 4 bases, leaving 9 bases not matched to a gene. The CDR3 has 14 residues. CDR1 and CDR2 (germline): SGHDT, YYEEEE. This chain's CDR3 is CASRHRDSIYEQYV. In DNA, the CDR3 is TGTGCCAGCAGACATCGGGACAGTATTTACGAGCAGTACGTC.

The chain combines TRBV12-3 or TRBV12-4 with TRBJ2-1; 10 positions match TRBD2. The V segment lost 8 bases and the J segment 7 bases; nucleotides outside the gene matches: 8. The CDR3 covers 14 residues. The CDR3 protein is CASDTSGVRNEQFF. The CDR3 bases are TGTGCCAGCGATACTAGCGGGGTAAGGAATGAGCAGTTCTTC.

The chain couples TRBV30 to TRBJ1-6; D is unresolved. The CDR3 contains 14 residues. V was trimmed by 2 bases and J by 7 bases, leaving 12 bases between them. The V gene's germline CDR1 is GTSNPN and CDR2 SVGIG (reference sequence). The CDR3 reads CAWSLEGGNSPLHF. CDR3 sequence (DNA): TGTGCCTGGAGTCTAGAGGGTGGGAATTCACCCCTCCACTTT.

The J gene is TRBJ1-5, the V gene TRBV25-1; no reliable D call. This CDR3 has 12 amino acids. Germline loops: CDR1 MGHDK, CDR2 SYGVNS. Trimming cost V 2 bases and J 9 bases, with 8 bases left between them. In nucleotides, the CDR3 is TGTGCCAGCAGTGAAATGGCAGGGCCCCAGCATTTT. Encoded protein: CASSEMAGPQHF.

The sample holds one count of this clonotype. The chain carries TRBV20-1 and TRBJ2-7; no firm D call. Trimming took off 0 bases at V and 2 bases at J, with 8 bases between the two ends. The CDR3 covers 13 residues. Germline CDR1 is DFQATT and CDR2 is SNEGSKA (reference sequence). CDR3 sequence: CSAREAGTYEQYF. The DNA for the CDR3 is TGCAGTGCTAGAGAGGCAGGAACCTACGAGCAGTACTTC.

The chain employs TRBV12-3 or TRBV12-4 and TRBJ2-2; D gene unclear. The germline V and J ends were trimmed by 2 bases and 6 bases, with 4 bases remaining between them. CDR3 length: 12 amino acids. CDR3 in DNA: TGTGCCAGCAGTTTATCACCCGGGGAGCTGTTTTTT. It specifies CASSLSPGELFF.

This rearrangement joins TRBV9 to TRBJ2-1, with 9 bases aligning to TRBD1. Germline V lookup: CDR1 SGDLS, CDR2 YYNGEE. The CDR3 is 15 amino acids. Trimming took 4 bases from V and 7 from J; bases not matched to a gene: 9. The CDR3 coding sequence is TGTGCCAGCAGCTCGTACCCGGGACAGGGAAATGAGCAGTTCTTC. Its protein is CASSSYPGQGNEQFF.

This chain links TRBV7-9 with TRBJ2-5, with a tentative D call TRBD1 (5 bases). The V end was cut by 5 bases, the J end by 4 bases, with 17 bases between. The CDR3 is made up of 15 amino acids. Looked up from germline, CDR1 is SEHNR and CDR2 is FQNEAQ (reference sequence). CDR3 residues: CASSRSQADGETQYF. The CDR3 coding sequence is TGTGCCAGCAGCCGATCACAGGCAGATGGAGAGACCCAGTACTTC.

The rearrangement joins TRBV29-1 to TRBJ2-3, with a weak D call TRBD2 (6 bases). V gave up 3 bases and J gave up 0 bases, with 10 bases separating them. The germline CDR1 and CDR2 sequences are SQVTM and ANQGSEA. The CDR3 has 14 residues. The chain's CDR3 is CSVEPAGSTDTQYF. The DNA for the CDR3 is TGCAGCGTTGAGCCGGCGGGGAGCACAGATACGCAGTATTTT.

The chain has TRBV7-2 and TRBJ2-1, with TRBD1 matching 7 bases. Germline CDR1 reads SGHTA; CDR2 reads FQGNSA. Trimming at V came to 4 bases and at J to 8 bases, leaving 8 bases not matched to a gene. CDR3 length: 14 amino acids. In DNA, the CDR3 is TGTGCCAGCAGCTCTCCGGCACAGGGGCATGAGCAGTTCTTC. Its protein is CASSSPAQGHEQFF. The entire variable domain, with the rest obtained from reference TRBV7-2 and TRBJ2-1, is as follows: GAGVSQSPSNKVTEKGKDVELRCDPISGHTALYWYRQSLGQGLEFLIYFQGNSAPDKSGLPSDRFSAERTGGSVSTLTIQRTQQEDSAVYLCASSSPAQGHEQFFGPGTRLTVL.

This CDR3 reads CASSRGLAGGYEQYF. CDR3 DNA sequence: TGTGCCAGCAGCAGAGGACTAGCGGGAGGCTACGAGCAGTACTTC. J is TRBJ2-7 and V is TRBV7-2; TRBD2 matches 14 bases. This CDR3 has 15 residues. Looked up from germline, CDR1 is SGHTA and CDR2 is FQGNSA. J lost 3 bases, V lost 5 bases, and 3 bases had no gene match.

V is TRBV3-1 and J is TRBJ1-1; D unresolved. The CDR3 totals 15 residues. V was shortened by 6 bases and J by 1 base, with 15 bases between the two germline ends. Germline CDR1 and CDR2: LGHDT and YNNKEL (reference sequence). CDR3 sequence reads: CASRRTGRANTEAFF. DNA of the CDR3: TGTGCCAGCAGAAGAACCGGAAGAGCGAACACTGAAGCTTTCTTT.

The CDR3: CSANGGVRGPTDTQYF. The DNA for the CDR3 is TGCAGTGCTAATGGGGGGGTGCGGGGCCCCACAGATACGCAGTATTTT. The rearrangement uses TRBV20-1 and TRBJ2-3; 7 bases map to TRBD2. Germline V gene sequence: CDR1 DFQATT, CDR2 SNEGSKA (reference sequence). With V trimmed by 4 bases and J by 2 bases, 12 bases remained unmatched. This CDR3 has 16 amino acids.

CDR3 sequence reads: CSAPRQGSAKQYF. The CDR3 DNA follows: TGCAGTGCTCCTCGACAGGGTTCGGCCAAACAGTACTTC. The chain has TRBV20-1 and TRBJ2-7; TRBD1 agrees at 7 bases. Germline V gene sequence: CDR1 DFQATT, CDR2 SNEGSKA (reference sequence). V lost 5 bases and J lost 10; bases outside the gene matches: 14. This CDR3 comprises 13 residues.

The J gene is TRBJ1-6, the V gene TRBV9; D unclear. Germline V gives CDR1 SGDLS, CDR2 YYNGEE. This CDR3 is built from 14 residues. Deletions cut 4 bases from V and 9 bases from J, with 14 bases between. The CDR3 DNA is TGTGCCAGCAGCTCGACCCTGGGAAGTTCACCCCTCCACTTT. Residues: CASSSTLGSSPLHF. Together with reference TRBV9 and TRBJ1-6, the CDR3 gives the full variable domain: DSGVTQTPKHLITATGQRVTLRCSPRSGDLSVYWYQQSLDQGLQFLIQYYNGEERAKGNILERFSAQQFPDLHSELNLSSLELGDSALYFCASSSTLGSSPLHFGNGTRLTVT.

This clonotype has just one count. This sequence joins TRBV29-1 and TRBJ2-3, with 8 positions matching TRBD2. Germline loops: CDR1 SQVTM, CDR2 ANQGSEA. The CDR3 covers 13 residues. J gave up 1 base and V 7 bases, and 4 bases lay outside the gene matches. This CDR3 is CSAERGRTDTQYF. The DNA for the CDR3 is TGCAGCGCAGAGCGGGGGCGCACAGATACGCAGTATTTT.

The chain combines TRBV20-1 with TRBJ2-5; 9 bases fit TRBD2. The junction had 7 bases not matched to a gene; V was cut back by 4 bases and J by 4 bases. The CDR3 loop spans 14 amino acids. Per the germline V gene, CDR1 is DFQATT and CDR2 is SNEGSKA (reference sequence). CDR3 nucleotides: TGCAGTGCTACCACTAGCGGGTCTGGAGAGACCCAGTACTTC. This sequence encodes CSATTSGSGETQYF.

The chain couples TRBV3-1 to TRBJ2-7; D remains ambiguous. The CDR3 sequence is 16 residues long. With 4 bases removed from V and 2 bases from J, the gap between germline ends came to 18 bases. Per the germline V gene, CDR1 is LGHDT and CDR2 is YNNKEL (reference sequence). In DNA, the CDR3 is TGTGCCAGCAGCCCAAATGGCAGACGAGTACCCTACGAGCAGTACTTC. This gives the protein CASSPNGRRVPYEQYF.

The rearrangement links TRBV6-5 to TRBJ1-4, with D unclear. Germline CDR1 MNHEY, CDR2 SVGAGI. Trimming stripped 4 bases from V and 4 bases from J, with 4 bases between. The CDR3 extends over 12 amino acids. As DNA, the CDR3 is TGTGCCAGCAGTTTCCTTAATGAAAAACTGTTTTTT. Amino acid sequence: CASSFLNEKLFF.

V usage is TRBV5-4 and J usage is TRBJ2-7; 8 nucleotides align to TRBD2. Germline assignment: CDR1 SGHNT and CDR2 YYREEE (reference sequence). This CDR3 region has 15 residues. J gave up 0 bases and V 4 bases, and 6 bases lay outside the gene matches. The CDR3 protein is CASSGSGGPSYEQYF. CDR3 bases: TGTGCCAGCAGCGGAAGCGGGGGCCCCTCCTACGAGCAGTACTTC.